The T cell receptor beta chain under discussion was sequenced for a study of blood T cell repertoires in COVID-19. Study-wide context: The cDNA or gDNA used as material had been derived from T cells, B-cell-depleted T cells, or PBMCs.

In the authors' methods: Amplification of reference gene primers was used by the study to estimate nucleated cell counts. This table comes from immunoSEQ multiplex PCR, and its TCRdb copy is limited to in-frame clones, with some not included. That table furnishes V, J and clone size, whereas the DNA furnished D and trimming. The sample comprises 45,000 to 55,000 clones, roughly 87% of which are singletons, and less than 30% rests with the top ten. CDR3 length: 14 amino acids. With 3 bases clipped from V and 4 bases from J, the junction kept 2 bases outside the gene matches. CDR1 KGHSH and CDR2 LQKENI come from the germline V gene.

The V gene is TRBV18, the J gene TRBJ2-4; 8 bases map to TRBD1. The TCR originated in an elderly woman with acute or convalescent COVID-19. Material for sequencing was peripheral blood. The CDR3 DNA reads TGTGCCAGCTCACCCCGGACAGGGAAAAACATTCAGTACTTC. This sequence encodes CASSPRTGKNIQYF.